Described below is a single T cell receptor beta chain sequence and its context. Its antigen is undetermined. This table comes from immunoSEQ multiplex PCR, and its TCRdb copy is limited to in-frame clones, with some not included. The table has 20,000 to 25,000 clones, around 75% seen once. These data belong to a study of immune evolution from preneoplasia to lung adenocarcinoma. Whole-study findings and limits: Normal lung had the highest top T cell clone frequencies.

The CDR3 loop spans 16 amino acids. Resections took place in Japan or China from about 2013 to 2018. Each case's diagnosis was confirmed by two pathologists on H&E. Sample: FFPE invasive lung adenocarcinoma tissue. The rearrangement joins TRBV21-1 to TRBJ2-7. TRBV21-1 counts as a pseudogene. The source is a person aged 55 to 75 with lung adenocarcinoma. CDR3 sequence reads: CASSSSYKGSAYEQYF. CDR3 in DNA: TGTGCCAGCAGCTCTTCATATAAAGGGTCGGCCTACGAGCAGTACTTC.